The rows below give T cell receptor beta chains drawn from one sample of a study of shared clonotypes between healthy human individuals. Sequencing used immunoSEQ multiplex PCR; TCRdb keeps in-frame clones, though not all of them. The sample includes 900,000 to 1,200,000 clones, approximately 80% seen only once; the top ten take 0.55% to 0.7%. The specimen was memory CD4+ T cells from PBMCs. Every receptor here comes from a young man in good health. Some clones in this sample may be carry-over from other donors' samples. CDR3s include the opening cysteine and the closing phenylalanine or tryptophan. Each record gives: D gene, clone size, V gene, J gene, CDR3 protein, CDR3 DNA. The D gene is left open where the match is weak. The size field is filled for only some rows; it gives once, few, many or a size class.

>.|.|TRBV2|TRBJ2-3
CASNGQYSSTDTQYF
TGTGCCAGCAATGGACAGTACTCTAGCACAGATACGCAGTATTTT
>TRBD2|.|TRBV7-2|TRBJ2-5
CASSLEVVGLAVGEQYF
TGTGCCAGCAGCTTAGAGGTGGTGGGACTAGCAGTGGGAGAGCAGTACTTC
>TRBD2|.|TRBV14|TRBJ2-7
CASSQVGLADEQYF
TGTGCCAGCAGCCAAGTCGGACTAGCAGACGAGCAGTACTTC
>.|.|TRBV2|TRBJ2-2
CASSWASTGELFF
TGTGCCAGCAGTTGGGCTTCCACCGGGGAGCTGTTTTTT
>.|.|TRBV28|TRBJ2-1
CASSEGQPFNEQFF
TGTGCCAGCAGTGAAGGACAGCCTTTTAATGAGCAGTTCTTC
>TRBD1|.|TRBV28|TRBJ2-3
CASSPTGGVTDTQYF
TGTGCCAGCAGTCCAACAGGGGGCGTCACAGATACGCAGTATTTT
>TRBD1|.|TRBV29-1|TRBJ1-1
CSVHRSGTGGRSTEAFF
TGCAGCGTCCACAGGTCCGGGACAGGGGGAAGGAGCACTGAAGCTTTCTTT
>.|.|TRBV7-2|TRBJ1-4
CASSLGSDGLNEKLFF
TGTGCCAGCAGCTTAGGAAGCGACGGTCTTAATGAAAAACTGTTTTTT
>.|.|TRBV28|TRBJ2-5
CASSSRETQYF
TGTGCCAGCAGTTCTAGAGAGACCCAGTACTTC
>.|.|TRBV5-4|TRBJ1-5
CASSPAGAGQPQHF
TGTGCCAGCAGCCCGGCAGGGGCGGGTCAGCCCCAGCATTTT
>.|.|TRBV5-1|TRBJ2-2
CASSLAGRGNTGELFF
TGCGCCAGCAGCTTGGCCGGCAGGGGAAACACCGGGGAGCTGTTTTTT
>TRBD2|.|TRBV14|TRBJ2-1
CASSRRLAGENEQFF
TGTGCCAGCAGCCGGCGACTAGCGGGAGAGAATGAGCAGTTCTTC
>.|.|TRBV11-2|TRBJ2-1
CASSLDRGPDEQFF
TGTGCCAGCAGCTTAGATCGTGGCCCGGATGAGCAGTTCTTC
>.|.|TRBV18|TRBJ1-1
CASSPKEGAEAFF
TGTGCCAGCTCCCCAAAGGAGGGAGCTGAAGCTTTCTTT
>.|.|TRBV28|TRBJ2-5
CASSSRDEGETQYF
TGTGCCAGCAGTTCCCGAGACGAAGGAGAGACCCAGTACTTC
>.|.|TRBV7-6|TRBJ2-7
CASSLQSRTQGEQYF
TGTGCCAGCAGCTTACAATCCCGGACGCAGGGCGAGCAGTACTTC
>.|.|TRBV20-1|TRBJ1-1
CSAPMNTEAFF
TGCAGTGCCCCGATGAACACTGAAGCTTTCTTT
>TRBD2|.|TRBV19|TRBJ2-1
CASSRREAPLGNEQFF
TGTGCCAGTAGTAGGCGGGAGGCCCCCCTCGGGAATGAGCAGTTCTTC
>.|few|TRBV6-1|TRBJ1-2
CASSEATGTPGRGYTF
TGTGCCAGCAGTGAAGCCACCGGGACCCCCGGAAGGGGCTACACCTTC
>TRBD2|once|TRBV28|TRBJ2-7
CASSWAAGAYEQYF
TGTGCCAGCAGTTGGGCGGCGGGGGCCTACGAGCAGTACTTC
>.|once|TRBV19|TRBJ1-5
CASSIEQPLQPQHF
TGTGCCAGTAGTATCGAGCAGCCCCTGCAGCCCCAGCATTTT
>TRBD2|.|TRBV27|TRBJ2-7
CASSLSGREYREQYF
TGTGCCAGCAGTTTATCGGGGCGGGAGTATCGCGAGCAGTACTTC
>TRBD2|.|TRBV7-6|TRBJ2-1
CASSLETSGRYNEQFF
TGTGCCAGCAGCTTGGAGACTAGCGGGAGGTACAATGAGCAGTTCTTC
>.|.|TRBV25-1|TRBJ1-2
CASSLQRLGKTYGYTF
TGTGCCAGCAGTCTGCAACGACTGGGAAAGACCTATGGCTACACCTTC
>.|.|TRBV14|TRBJ2-2
CASSQYGIDTGELFF
TGTGCCAGCAGCCAATACGGGATCGACACCGGGGAGCTGTTTTTT
>.|.|TRBV28|TRBJ1-2
CASSPAWQGMGGYTF
TGTGCCAGCAGCCCCGCGTGGCAGGGGATGGGAGGCTACACCTTC
>TRBD2|.|TRBV11-2|TRBJ2-7
CASSSGGRSTDEQYF
TGTGCCAGCAGCTCCGGCGGGAGGTCCACCGACGAGCAGTACTTC
>.|.|TRBV13|TRBJ2-3
CASSLGTPLSTDTQYF
TGTGCCAGCAGCTTAGGGACCCCCCTTAGCACAGATACGCAGTATTTT
>.|.|TRBV7-2|TRBJ2-1
CASSEAGAAAVYEQFF
TGTGCCAGCAGCGAGGCGGGCGCCGCCGCGGTGTATGAGCAGTTCTTC
>TRBD1|.|TRBV19|TRBJ1-5
CASTETGATNQPQHF
TGTGCCAGTACCGAGACAGGGGCTACCAATCAGCCCCAGCATTTT
>TRBD1|.|TRBV18|TRBJ1-2
CASSPDREGGYTF
TGTGCCAGCTCACCGGACAGGGAAGGTGGCTACACCTTC
>.|many|TRBV5-1|TRBJ1-3
CASSLAGNTIYF
TGCGCCAGCAGCTTGGCAGGAAACACCATATATTTT
>TRBD1|few|TRBV6-5|TRBJ1-2
CASSTDRVYGYTF
TGTGCCAGCAGTACTGACAGGGTCTATGGCTACACCTTC
>.|few|TRBV7-7|TRBJ2-5
CASSLGAKETQYF
TGTGCCAGCAGCTTAGGAGCCAAAGAGACCCAGTACTTC
>.|.|TRBV11-2|TRBJ2-1
CASSLDPTSSNEQFF
TGTGCCAGCAGCTTAGATCCCACTAGCTCCAATGAGCAGTTCTTC
>TRBD1|.|TRBV27|TRBJ2-7
CASSSRDRGIYEQYF
TGTGCCAGCAGTAGCCGGGACAGGGGAATTTACGAGCAGTACTTC
>.|.|TRBV7-3|TRBJ2-1
CASSLTGYEQFF
TGTGCCAGCAGCTTAACGGGCTATGAGCAGTTCTTC
>TRBD1|.|TRBV9|TRBJ2-3
CASSAGRDRGSSDTQYF
TGTGCCAGCAGCGCCGGACGGGACAGGGGCTCCTCAGATACGCAGTATTTT
>.|.|TRBV5-1|TRBJ1-2
CASSLEGSGYTF
TGCGCCAGCAGCTTGGAGGGGAGCGGCTACACCTTC
>.|.|TRBV19|TRBJ2-3
CASSSWDTQYF
TGTGCCAGTAGTAGTTGGGATACGCAGTATTTT
>.|.|TRBV18|TRBJ1-1
CASSPDTEAFF
TGTGCCAGCTCACCTGACACTGAAGCTTTCTTT
>TRBD2|.|TRBV11-2|TRBJ2-1
CASSLDPRTSGRVHNEQFF
TGTGCCAGCAGCTTAGATCCGAGGACTAGCGGGAGGGTACACAATGAGCAGTTCTTC
>.|.|TRBV7-2|TRBJ1-1
CASSFYGYKNTEAFF
TGTGCCAGCAGCTTTTACGGGTATAAGAACACTGAAGCTTTCTTT
>.|.|TRBV5-1|TRBJ1-1
CASSLAVGSNTEAFF
TGCGCCAGCAGCTTGGCCGTCGGATCGAACACTGAAGCTTTCTTT
>.|.|TRBV4-3|TRBJ2-3
CASSQDRQTTDTQYF
TGCGCCAGCAGCCAAGATAGACAGACCACAGATACGCAGTATTTT
>.|.|TRBV7-2|TRBJ1-5
CASSLVGPESYSNQPQHF
TGTGCCAGCAGCTTAGTTGGCCCGGAAAGTTATAGCAATCAGCCCCAGCATTTT
>.|.|TRBV2|TRBJ2-3
CASSEAVSADTQYF
TGTGCCAGCAGTGAAGCAGTATCCGCAGATACGCAGTATTTT
>.|.|TRBV5-1|TRBJ2-1
CASSFQNNEQFF
TGCGCCAGCAGCTTTCAGAACAATGAGCAGTTCTTC